The present entry profiles one T cell receptor (beta chain) with its context. Its antigen is undetermined. The table came from immunoSEQ multiplex PCR; TCRdb's copy has only in-frame clones and leaves some out. The sample records about 43,000 clones, about 88% being singletons. Germline CDR1 and CDR2: SQVTM and ANQGSEA. Trimming left V 7 bases short and J 5 bases short, with 14 bases between. This CDR3 spans 12 amino acids. Stated time point: week 23, last vaccination. Topical imiquimod accompanied each vaccine dose, which consisted of 300 ug of mutant IDH1 20-mer peptide. This entry comes from a study of a mutant IDH1 vaccine in newly diagnosed glioma. Overall study: The initiation of vaccination occurred 4-6 weeks after radiotherapy alone, or with temozolomide cycles. Previous care, which was radiotherapy, temozolomide, or both, most often involved both. Of treated patients, approximately 60% were men and about 38% women, averaging roughly 40 years. Study-level results: Changes in top peripheral clonotypes did not appear linked to pseudoprogression.

The chain carries TRBV29-1 and TRBJ1-2, with D maybe TRBD1 (5 bases). The TCR was taken from a woman aged 18-29 years with glioma. Some clones in this sample may be carry-over from other donors' samples. The sequencing here drew on PBMCs, taken from a glioma patient whose treatment included an IDH1 peptide vaccine. CDR3 in amino acids: CSGAREGYGYTF. The CDR3 DNA reads as TGCAGCGGGGCGCGAGAGGGGTATGGCTACACCTTC.